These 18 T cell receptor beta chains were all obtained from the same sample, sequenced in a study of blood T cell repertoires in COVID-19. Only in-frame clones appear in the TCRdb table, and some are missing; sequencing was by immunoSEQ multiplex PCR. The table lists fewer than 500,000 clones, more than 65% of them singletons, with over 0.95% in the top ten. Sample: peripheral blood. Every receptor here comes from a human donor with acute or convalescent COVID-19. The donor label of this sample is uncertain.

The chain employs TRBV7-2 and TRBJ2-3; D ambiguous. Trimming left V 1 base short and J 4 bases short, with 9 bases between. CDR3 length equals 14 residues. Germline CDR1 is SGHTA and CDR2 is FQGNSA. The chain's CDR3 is CASSLVGLADTQYF. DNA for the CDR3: TGTGCCAGCAGCTTAGTGGGCCTCGCAGATACGCAGTATTTT.

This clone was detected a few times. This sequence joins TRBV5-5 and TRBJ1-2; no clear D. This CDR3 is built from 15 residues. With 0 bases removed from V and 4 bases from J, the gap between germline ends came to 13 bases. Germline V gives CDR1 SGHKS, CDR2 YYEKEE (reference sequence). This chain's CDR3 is CASSLGGRQTYGYTF. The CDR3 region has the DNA TGTGCCAGCAGCTTGGGTGGCAGGCAAACCTATGGCTACACCTTC.

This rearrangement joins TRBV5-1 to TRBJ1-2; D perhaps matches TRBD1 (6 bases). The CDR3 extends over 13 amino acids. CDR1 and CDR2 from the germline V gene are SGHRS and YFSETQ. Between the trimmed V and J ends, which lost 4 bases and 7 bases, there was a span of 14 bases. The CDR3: CASSPRTVSGYTF. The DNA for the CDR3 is TGCGCCAGCAGCCCCCGGACAGTCAGTGGCTACACCTTC.

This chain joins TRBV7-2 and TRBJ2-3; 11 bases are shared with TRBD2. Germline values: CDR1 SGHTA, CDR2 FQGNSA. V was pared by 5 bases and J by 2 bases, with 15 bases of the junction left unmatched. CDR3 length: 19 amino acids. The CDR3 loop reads CASSRKTTPGLAVTDTQYF. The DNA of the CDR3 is TGTGCCAGCAGCCGGAAGACCACACCGGGACTAGCGGTCACAGATACGCAGTATTTT.

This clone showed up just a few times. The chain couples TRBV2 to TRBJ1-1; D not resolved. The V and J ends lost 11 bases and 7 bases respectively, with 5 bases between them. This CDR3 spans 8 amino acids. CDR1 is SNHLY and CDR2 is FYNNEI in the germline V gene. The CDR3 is CAPFEAFF. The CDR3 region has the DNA TGTGCCCCCTTTGAAGCTTTCTTT.

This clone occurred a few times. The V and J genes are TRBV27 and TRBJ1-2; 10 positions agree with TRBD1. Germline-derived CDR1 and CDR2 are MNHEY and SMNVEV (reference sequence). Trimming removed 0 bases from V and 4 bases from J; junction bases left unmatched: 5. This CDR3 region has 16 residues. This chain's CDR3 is CASSLSGTGALYGYTF. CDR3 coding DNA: TGTGCCAGCAGTTTATCTGGGACAGGGGCGCTCTATGGCTACACCTTC.

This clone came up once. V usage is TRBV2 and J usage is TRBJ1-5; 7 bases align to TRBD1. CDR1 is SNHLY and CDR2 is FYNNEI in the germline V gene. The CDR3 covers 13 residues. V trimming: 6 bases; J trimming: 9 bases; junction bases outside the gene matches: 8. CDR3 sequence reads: CASRRQGGGPQHF. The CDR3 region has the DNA TGTGCCAGCAGACGACAGGGTGGTGGGCCCCAGCATTTT.

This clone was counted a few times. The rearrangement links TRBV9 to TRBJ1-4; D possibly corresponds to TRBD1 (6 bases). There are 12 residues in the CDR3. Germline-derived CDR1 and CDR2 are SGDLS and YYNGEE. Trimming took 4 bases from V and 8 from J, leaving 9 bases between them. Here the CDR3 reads CASSRDREKLFF. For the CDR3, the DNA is TGTGCCAGCAGCCGAGACAGGGAAAAACTGTTTTTT.

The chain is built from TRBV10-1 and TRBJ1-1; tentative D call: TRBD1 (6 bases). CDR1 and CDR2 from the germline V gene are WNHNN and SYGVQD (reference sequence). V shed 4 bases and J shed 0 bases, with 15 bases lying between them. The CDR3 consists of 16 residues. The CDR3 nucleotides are TGCGCCAGCAGTGCAGGGGTCTTCGGGTTGAACACTGAAGCTTTCTTT. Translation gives CASSAGVFGLNTEAFF.

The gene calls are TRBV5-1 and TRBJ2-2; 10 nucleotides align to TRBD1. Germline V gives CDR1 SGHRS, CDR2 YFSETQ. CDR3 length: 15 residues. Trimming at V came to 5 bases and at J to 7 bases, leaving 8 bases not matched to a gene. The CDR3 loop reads CASSLDRGHHGELFF. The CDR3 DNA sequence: TGCGCCAGCAGTCTTGACAGGGGGCATCACGGGGAGCTGTTTTTT.

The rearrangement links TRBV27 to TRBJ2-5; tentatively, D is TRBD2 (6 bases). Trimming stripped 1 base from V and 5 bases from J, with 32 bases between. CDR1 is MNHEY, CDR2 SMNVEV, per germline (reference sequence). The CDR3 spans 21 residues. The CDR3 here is CASSLWESQADWSLEGETQYF. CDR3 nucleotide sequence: TGTGCCAGCAGTTTATGGGAGTCCCAGGCAGATTGGAGTTTGGAGGGGGAGACCCAGTACTTC.

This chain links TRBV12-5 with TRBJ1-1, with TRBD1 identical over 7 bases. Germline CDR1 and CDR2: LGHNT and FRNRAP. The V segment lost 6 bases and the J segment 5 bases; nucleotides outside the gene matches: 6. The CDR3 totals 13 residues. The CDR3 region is CASGRQGMTEAFF. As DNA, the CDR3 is TGTGCTAGTGGGCGACAGGGAATGACTGAAGCTTTCTTT.

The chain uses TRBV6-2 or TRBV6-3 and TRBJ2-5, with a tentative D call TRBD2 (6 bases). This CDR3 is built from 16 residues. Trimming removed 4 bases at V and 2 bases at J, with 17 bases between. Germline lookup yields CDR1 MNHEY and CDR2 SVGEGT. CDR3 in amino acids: CASSSTTSSAQETQYF. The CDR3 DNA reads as TGTGCCAGCAGTTCAACCACTTCTAGCGCTCAAGAGACCCAGTACTTC.

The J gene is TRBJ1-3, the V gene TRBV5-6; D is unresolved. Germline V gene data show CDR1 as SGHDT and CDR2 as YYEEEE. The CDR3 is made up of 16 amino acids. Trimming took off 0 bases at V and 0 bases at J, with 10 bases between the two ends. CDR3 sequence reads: CASSLGSPGSGNTIYF. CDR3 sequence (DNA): TGTGCCAGCAGCTTGGGTTCGCCGGGCTCTGGAAACACCATATATTTT. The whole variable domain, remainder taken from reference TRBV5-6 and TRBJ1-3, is DAGVTQSPTHLIKTRGQQVTLRCSPKSGHDTVSWYQQALGQGPQFIFQYYEEEERQRGNFPDRFSGHQFPNYSSELNVNALLLGDSALYLCASSLGSPGSGNTIYFGEGSWLTVV.

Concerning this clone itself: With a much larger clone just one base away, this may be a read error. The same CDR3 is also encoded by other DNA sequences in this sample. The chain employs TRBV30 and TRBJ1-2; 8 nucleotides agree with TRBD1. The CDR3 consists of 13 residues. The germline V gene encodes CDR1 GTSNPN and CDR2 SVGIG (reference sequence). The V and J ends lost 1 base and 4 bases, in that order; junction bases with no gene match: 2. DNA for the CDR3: TGTGCCTGGAGTGGGACAGGGTTCTATGGCTACACCTTC. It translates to CAWSGTGFYGYTF.

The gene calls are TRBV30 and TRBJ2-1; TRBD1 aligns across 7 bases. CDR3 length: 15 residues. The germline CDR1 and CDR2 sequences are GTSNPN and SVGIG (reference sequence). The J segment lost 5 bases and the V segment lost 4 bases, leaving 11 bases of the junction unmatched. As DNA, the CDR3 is TGTGCCTGGAATGTGGCAGGGGGTCGTAACAATGAGCAGTTCTTC. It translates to CAWNVAGGRNNEQFF.

Here the CDR3 DNA reads TGTGCCAGCTCACCGGGACAGAGCATAGCTAACTATGGCTACACCTTC. Translated, it gives CASSPGQSIANYGYTF. The V call is TRBV18, the J call TRBJ1-2; 7 positions agree with TRBD1. V shed 3 bases and J 0 bases; nucleotides not matched to a gene: 7. This CDR3 has 16 amino acids. Germline CDR1 and CDR2: KGHSH and LQKENI. The entire variable domain, with the rest obtained from reference TRBV18 and TRBJ1-2, is as follows: NAGVMQNPRHLVRRRGQEARLRCSPMKGHSHVYWYRQLPEEGLKFMVYLQKENIIDESGMPKERFSAEFPKEGPSILRIQQVVRGDSAAYFCASSPGQSIANYGYTFGSGTRLTVV.

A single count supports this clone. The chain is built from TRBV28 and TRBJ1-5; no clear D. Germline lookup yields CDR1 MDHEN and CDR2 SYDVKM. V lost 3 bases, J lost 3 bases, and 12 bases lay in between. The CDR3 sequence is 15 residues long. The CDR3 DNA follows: TGTGCCAGCAGTTTTGGAGGCGGACCCAATCAGCCCCAGCATTTT. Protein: CASSFGGGPNQPQHF.